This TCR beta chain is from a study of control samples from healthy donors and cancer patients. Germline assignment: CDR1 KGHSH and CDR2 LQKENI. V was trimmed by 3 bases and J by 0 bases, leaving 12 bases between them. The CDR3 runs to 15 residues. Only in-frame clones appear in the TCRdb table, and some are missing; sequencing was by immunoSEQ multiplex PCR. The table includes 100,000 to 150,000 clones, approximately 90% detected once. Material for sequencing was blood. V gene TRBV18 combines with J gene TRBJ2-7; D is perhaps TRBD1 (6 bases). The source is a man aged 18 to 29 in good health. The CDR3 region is CASSPIPRGSYEQYF. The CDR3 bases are TGTGCCAGCTCACCTATCCCCAGGGGCTCCTACGAGCAGTACTTC.